This passage covers 6 T cell receptor beta chains from one sample sequenced in a study of T cells in Graves' hyperthyroidism and ophthalmopathy. The investigators amplified TCR beta CDR3 regions from RNA transcripts. A first-round RT-PCR of the TCR CDR3 used the HTBI primer set. TCRdb itself ran the multiplex PCR reads through MiXCR, one entry per CDR3 protein. The sample holds 330,000 or so distinct CDR3 sequences, less than 20% seen once. Source material: blood. These receptor sequences come from a woman aged 40 to 55 with Graves' ophthalmopathy.

This clonotype appeared many times. The gene calls are TRBV6-2 or TRBV6-3 and TRBJ2-2; 11 bases match TRBD2. Unmatched junction bases numbered 7, after V lost 7 bases and J lost 6 bases. The germline V gene has CDR1 MNHEY and CDR2 SVGEGT. The CDR3 runs 15 residues. CDR3 DNA sequence: TGTGCCAGCACCGATATAGCGGGAGGGCCCGGGGAGCTGTTTTTT. Translated: CASTDIAGGPGELFF.

In this sample, this clonotype turned up many times. This chain joins TRBV27 and TRBJ2-7; D not certain. The CDR3 consists of 14 residues. The ends were cut back, 6 bases at V and 5 bases at J, with 17 bases in the middle. CDR1 and CDR2 (germline): MNHEY, SMNVEV (reference sequence). This CDR3 is CASSHPQRGHEQYF. DNA of the CDR3: TGTGCCAGCAGCCACCCCCAGCGTGGCCACGAGCAGTACTTC.

This clonotype was found once. The chain combines TRBV6-2 or TRBV6-3 with TRBJ1-1, with D maybe TRBD1 (5 bases). The V gene lost 5 bases and the J gene lost 6 bases, with 10 bases spanning the gap. Germline-derived CDR1 and CDR2 are MNHEY and SVGEGT. The CDR3 sequence is 12 residues long. CDR3: CASSTDSAEAFF. As DNA, the CDR3 is TGTGCCAGCAGTACCGACAGCGCTGAAGCTTTCTTT.

This clonotype occurred many times. J is TRBJ1-1 and V is TRBV15; 7 bases fit TRBD1. CDR3 length: 16 residues. Germline assignment: CDR1 LNHNV and CDR2 YYDKDF (reference sequence). Trimming took 1 base from V and 2 from J; bases not matched to a gene: 7. The CDR3 sequence is CATSRAGDSSNTEAFF. The CDR3 DNA sequence: TGTGCCACCAGCAGAGCGGGGGACAGTAGTAACACTGAAGCTTTCTTT.

The sample holds many counts of this clonotype. The rearrangement uses TRBV24-1 and TRBJ2-3; the match to TRBD1 covers 7 bases. Germline V CDR1 and CDR2: KGHDR, SFDVKD. This CDR3 is 16 amino acids long. Losses at the gene ends were 0 bases for V and 3 bases for J; bases not matched to a gene: 5. The CDR3 spells CATSDLDRAGTDTQYF. The CDR3 bases are TGTGCCACCAGTGATTTGGACAGGGCGGGTACAGATACGCAGTATTTT.

Regarding this clonotype: This may come from a read error, since a much larger clone is one base off. The gene calls are TRBV9 and TRBJ1-2; 7 bases are shared with TRBD1. This CDR3 is 17 amino acids long. V was pared by 3 bases and J by 8 bases, with 19 bases of the junction left unmatched. CDR1 and CDR2 (germline): SGDLS, YYNGEE. As DNA, the CDR3 is TGTGCCAGCAGCGCCCGCAGAAGGGACAGTTGGAGTAGGGGCTACACCTTC. It yields the protein CASSARRRDSWSRGYTF.